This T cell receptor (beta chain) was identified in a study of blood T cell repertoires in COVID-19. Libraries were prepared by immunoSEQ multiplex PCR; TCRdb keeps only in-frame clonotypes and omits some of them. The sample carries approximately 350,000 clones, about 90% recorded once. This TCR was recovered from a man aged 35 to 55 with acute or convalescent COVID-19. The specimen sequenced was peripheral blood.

CDR3 loop: CASSGAGTSGRIGEQFF. The CDR3 bases are TGTGCCAGCAGTGGGGCCGGGACTAGCGGGAGGATCGGTGAGCAGTTCTTC. The chain is built from TRBV6-4 and TRBJ2-1; TRBD2 aligns across 15 bases. Germline V CDR1 and CDR2: MRHNA, SNTAGT. The V segment lost 4 bases and the J segment 9 bases; nucleotides outside the gene matches: 10. CDR3 length: 17 amino acids.